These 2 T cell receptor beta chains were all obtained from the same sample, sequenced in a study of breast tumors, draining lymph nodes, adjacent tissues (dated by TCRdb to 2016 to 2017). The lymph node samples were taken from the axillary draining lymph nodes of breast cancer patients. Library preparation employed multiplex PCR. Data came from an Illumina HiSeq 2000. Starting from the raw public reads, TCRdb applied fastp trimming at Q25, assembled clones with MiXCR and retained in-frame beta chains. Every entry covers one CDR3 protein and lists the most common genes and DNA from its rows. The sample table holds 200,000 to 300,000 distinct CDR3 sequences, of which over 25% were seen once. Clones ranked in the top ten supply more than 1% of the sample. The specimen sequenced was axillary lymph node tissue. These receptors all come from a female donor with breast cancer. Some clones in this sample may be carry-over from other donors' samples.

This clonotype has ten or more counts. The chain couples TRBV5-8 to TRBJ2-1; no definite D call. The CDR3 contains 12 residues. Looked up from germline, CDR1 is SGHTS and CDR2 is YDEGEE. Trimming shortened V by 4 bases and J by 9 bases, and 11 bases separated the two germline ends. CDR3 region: CASSNLGIEQFF. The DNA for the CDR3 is TGTGCCAGCAGCAACCTAGGTATTGAGCAGTTCTTC.

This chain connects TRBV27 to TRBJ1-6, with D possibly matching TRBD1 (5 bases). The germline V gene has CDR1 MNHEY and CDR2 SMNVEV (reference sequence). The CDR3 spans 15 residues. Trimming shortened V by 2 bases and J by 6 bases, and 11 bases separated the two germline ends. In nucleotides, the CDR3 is TGTGCCAGCAGTTTAAGGGGATGGGGTAATTCACCCCTCCACTTT. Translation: CASSLRGWGNSPLHF.